This T cell receptor (beta chain) was retrieved from a study of post-analysis software for immune sequencing data. The study, taken as a whole, reports: TRBV5-6, TRBV5-1 and TRBV20-1 belonged to a set of about five TRBV segments that were more frequent in patients than controls.

The TCR beta cDNA libraries contained unique molecular identifiers. T cells, about 0.95 to 11 million of them, yielded some 510,000 cDNA molecules. TCRdb called the PCR reads again in MiXCR, with one record for every CDR3 protein. This table has more than 450,000 distinct CDR3 sequences, roughly 46% appearing once. The CDR3 consists of 17 residues. Germline values: CDR1 SNHLY, CDR2 FYNNEI. V dropped 6 bases and J dropped 1; count of bases not matched to a gene: 10. With regard to this clonotype: Its antigen is not identified.

Sequencing was carried out using blood. The sequence derives from a girl under 18 with multiple sclerosis. The chain has TRBV2 and TRBJ1-4, with 8 bases identical to TRBD1. This CDR3 is CASRLTGEILTNEKLFF. The CDR3 DNA reads as TGTGCCAGCAGATTGACAGGGGAGATCCTAACTAATGAAAAACTGTTTTTT.